A single TCR beta chain is shown here with its context. The data stem from a study of blood T cell repertoires in COVID-19. About the study: Some COVID-19 samples were acute and others convalescent; all came from the United States, Italy and Spain. PBMCs, B-cell-depleted T cells, or T cells were the source of the cDNA or gDNA that made up the material.

The CDR3 has 12 residues. V was shortened by 7 bases and J by 1 base, with 10 bases between the two germline ends. Per the germline V gene, CDR1 is SQVTM and CDR2 is ANQGSEA. Produced via immunoSEQ multiplex PCR; TCRdb's table is partial and in-frame only. The sample comprises 120,000 or so clones, roughly 90% of which are singletons, and about 4% rests with the top ten. The sequence came from a man aged 45 to 65 with active COVID-19. The gene calls are TRBV29-1 and TRBJ1-1, with D possibly TRBD1 on 6 matching bases. Specimen: peripheral blood. The CDR3: CSAGQSNTEAFF. Here the CDR3 DNA reads TGCAGCGCCGGACAGTCGAACACTGAAGCTTTCTTT.